The 9 T cell receptor beta chains in this list originate from one sample, sequenced in a study of T cell responses to AZD1222 COVID-19 vaccine. Some clones are missing from TCRdb's copy, which holds only in-frame ones; the method was immunoSEQ multiplex PCR. The sample consists of 100,000 to 150,000 clones, roughly nine tenths of them appearing once. The material was peripheral blood, obtained on day 0 of AZD1222 vaccination. Every receptor here comes from an adult in good health.

The V gene is TRBV7-9, the J gene TRBJ2-1; 9 positions match TRBD2. The CDR3 extends over 14 amino acids. Germline CDR1 and CDR2: SEHNR and FQNEAQ (reference sequence). The J segment lost 12 bases and the V segment lost 3 bases, leaving 9 bases of the junction unmatched. The CDR3 loop reads CASSFGSGSLAQFF. The CDR3 nucleotides are TGTGCCAGCAGCTTCGGTAGCGGGAGCCTGGCGCAGTTCTTC.

The chain couples TRBV19 to TRBJ2-1, with 8 positions matching TRBD1. The CDR3 loop spans 15 amino acids. V shed 2 bases and J 6 bases; nucleotides not matched to a gene: 6. From germline, CDR1 is LNHDA and CDR2 SQIVND (reference sequence). CDR3 bases: TGTGCCAGTAGTATACCCAGGGGGCGGTTCAATGAGCAGTTCTTC. Protein: CASSIPRGRFNEQFF.

The rearrangement uses TRBV3-1 (or the pseudogene TRBV3-2) and TRBJ2-3, with D perhaps TRBD1 or TRBD2 (7 bases each). V lost 1 base and J lost 5, with 16 bases in between. This CDR3 is 16 amino acids long. CDR1 LGHDT and CDR2 YNNKEL come from the germline V gene (reference sequence). This chain's CDR3 is CASSQVGGGSGDTQYF. DNA of the CDR3: TGTGCCAGCAGCCAAGTAGGGGGCGGGAGTGGAGATACGCAGTATTTT.

The V gene is TRBV6-6, the J gene TRBJ1-5; no firm D call. The germline V gene encodes CDR1 MNHNY and CDR2 SVGAGI (reference sequence). This CDR3 is 12 amino acids long. Trimming stripped 6 bases from V and 10 bases from J, with 13 bases between. The CDR3 coding sequence is TGTGCCAGCAGGTCCGGGCTTGGACCCCAGCATTTT. It codes for CASRSGLGPQHF.

This chain links TRBV9 with TRBJ2-2; no definite D call. Deletions cut 4 bases from V and 0 bases from J, with 13 bases between. In germline, CDR1 is SGDLS, CDR2 YYNGEE. This CDR3 comprises 16 residues. CDR3 coding DNA: TGTGCCAGCAGCAAACGTAGTGGGACGAACACCGGGGAGCTGTTTTTT. The encoded protein is CASSKRSGTNTGELFF.

This chain connects TRBV2 to TRBJ2-3; 8 bases are shared with TRBD1. Unmatched junction bases numbered 4, after V lost 6 bases and J lost 2 bases. The CDR3 has 14 residues. Germline V gives CDR1 SNHLY, CDR2 FYNNEI. The CDR3 DNA reads as TGTGCCAGCAGCACAGGGGGAAACACAGATACGCAGTATTTT. Its protein product is CASSTGGNTDTQYF.

V usage is TRBV9 and J usage is TRBJ2-7, with a weak D call TRBD1 (6 bases). Germline V lookup: CDR1 SGDLS, CDR2 YYNGEE. The CDR3 loop spans 14 amino acids. V lost 1 base to trimming and J lost 5 bases, with 13 bases between them. The CDR3 loop is CASSVSGVPHEQYF. DNA of the CDR3: TGTGCCAGCAGCGTATCAGGGGTTCCACACGAGCAGTACTTC.

The genes are TRBV28 and TRBJ1-2; D is unclear. CDR1 MDHEN and CDR2 SYDVKM come from the germline V gene. The V and J ends lost 6 bases and 8 bases respectively, with 10 bases between them. This CDR3 has 11 amino acids. CDR3 sequence reads: CASRGFRGYTF. The CDR3 coding sequence is TGTGCCAGCAGGGGGTTTCGCGGCTACACCTTC.

This chain links TRBV3-1 (or the pseudogene TRBV3-2) with TRBJ2-1; D is undetermined. CDR1 and CDR2 (germline): LGHDT, YNNKEL (reference sequence). The CDR3 consists of 14 residues. V lost 2 bases, J lost 8 bases, and 13 bases lay in between. The CDR3 is CASSQKQIRDEQFF. The CDR3 bases are TGTGCCAGCAGCCAAAAGCAAATACGCGATGAGCAGTTCTTC.